This TCR beta chain is drawn from a study of shared clonotypes between healthy human individuals. Study information: Researchers drew samples from two women and a few men aged 18 to 49.

Researchers divided each subset's genomic DNA evenly across several immunoSEQ plates. Profiled with immunoSEQ multiplex PCR; TCRdb holds only in-frame clones, not every one. The sample has millions of clones; 85% to 95% are singletons. In germline, CDR1 is LNHDA, CDR2 SQIVND (reference sequence). The CDR3 loop spans 16 amino acids. The ends lost 2 bases at V and 4 bases at J; junction bases unmatched: 6. The sample comprised naive CD4+ T cells from PBMCs. Subset here: CD45RA+ positively selected. V usage is TRBV19 and J usage is TRBJ2-1, with 9 bases identical to TRBD2. The clonotype comes from a man aged 18 to 35 in good health. Some clones in this sample may be carry-over from other donors' samples. This CDR3 reads CASSIRGLAEYNEQFF. The CDR3 coding sequence is TGTGCCAGTAGTATAAGGGGACTAGCAGAGTACAATGAGCAGTTCTTC.